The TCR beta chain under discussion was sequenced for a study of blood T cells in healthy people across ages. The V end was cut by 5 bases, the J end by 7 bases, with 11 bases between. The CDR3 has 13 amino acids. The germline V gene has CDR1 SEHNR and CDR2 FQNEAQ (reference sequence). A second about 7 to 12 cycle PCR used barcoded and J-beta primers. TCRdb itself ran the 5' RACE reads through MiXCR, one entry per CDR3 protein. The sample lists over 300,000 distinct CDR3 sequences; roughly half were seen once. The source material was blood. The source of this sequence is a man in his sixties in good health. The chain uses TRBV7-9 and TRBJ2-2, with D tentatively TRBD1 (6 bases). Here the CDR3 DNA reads TGTGCCAGCAGCCTGAGGGGGATCGGGGAGCTGTTTTTT. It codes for CASSLRGIGELFF.